The 9 T cell receptor beta chains below all came from one sample that was sequenced in a study of blood T cell repertoires in COVID-19. Only in-frame clones appear in the TCRdb table, and some are missing; sequencing was by immunoSEQ multiplex PCR. The repertoire consists of 150,000 to 200,000 clones, with roughly 84% occurring once and the leading ten covering roughly 1.2%. Sample: PBMCs or T cells enriched from blood (not recorded which). The receptors were gathered from a human donor with acute COVID-19. The donor label of this sample is uncertain.

In nucleotides, the CDR3 is TGTGCCAGCACCCCAGCCGGGGTCCCGAGCTCCTACAATGAGCAGTTCTTC. Translation gives CASTPAGVPSSYNEQFF. V is TRBV27 and J is TRBJ2-1; tentative D call: TRBD2 (5 bases). Germline V CDR1 and CDR2: MNHEY, SMNVEV (reference sequence). The ends were cut back, 7 bases at V and 0 bases at J, with 19 bases in the middle. The CDR3 consists of 17 residues.

DNA for the CDR3: TGCAGCGGAGATCTGGGCTATGGCTACACCTTC. It is translated as CSGDLGYGYTF. The V and J genes are TRBV20-1 and TRBJ1-2; D gene ambiguous. Germline CDR1 DFQATT, CDR2 SNEGSKA (reference sequence). The length of the CDR3 is 11 residues.

This clone came up a few times. The chain recombines TRBV19 with TRBJ1-1; D is undetermined. CDR3 length: 13 residues. Trimming took 7 bases from V and 0 from J, leaving 9 bases between them. Germline-derived CDR1 and CDR2 are LNHDA and SQIVND (reference sequence). The CDR3 DNA follows: TGTGCCAGTACGGAACAGCTGAACACTGAAGCTTTCTTT. Its translation: CASTEQLNTEAFF. Full variable domain (remainder filled in from reference TRBV19 and TRBJ1-1): DGGITQSPKYLFRKEGQNVTLSCEQNLNHDAMYWYRQDPGQGLRLIYYSQIVNDFQKGDIAEGYSVSREKKESFPLTVTSAQKNPTAFYLCASTEQLNTEAFFGQGTRLTVV.

CDR3: CSVDVIETQYF. In DNA, the CDR3 is TGCAGCGTTGATGTTATAGAGACCCAGTACTTC. This chain joins TRBV29-1 and TRBJ2-5; no reliable D call. Trimming left V 3 bases short and J 4 bases short, with 6 bases between. The CDR3 runs to 11 residues. CDR1 SQVTM and CDR2 ANQGSEA come from the germline V gene.

The rearrangement joins TRBV11-1 to TRBJ2-1; TRBD1 matches at 9 bases. Germline V gene sequence: CDR1 SGHAT, CDR2 FQDESV (reference sequence). V trimming: 3 bases; J trimming: 12 bases; junction bases outside the gene matches: 15. This CDR3 is built from 16 residues. As DNA, the CDR3 is TGTGCCAGCAGCTTCGACAGGGGGAGAGAAAAAGGTGGGCAGTTCTTC. As protein: CASSFDRGREKGGQFF.

The chain employs TRBV5-4 and TRBJ1-1; maybe TRBD1 (5 bases). The V end was cut by 4 bases, the J end by 2 bases, with 15 bases between. This CDR3 contains 15 residues. Per germline, CDR1 SGHNT and CDR2 YYREEE (reference sequence). The CDR3 nucleotides read TGTGCCAGCAGCAAGGGACGGGAGCGCAACACTGAAGCTTTCTTT. It codes for CASSKGRERNTEAFF.

The chain recombines TRBV6-5 with TRBJ1-1; D is possibly TRBD1 (6 bases). Germline V gene sequence: CDR1 MNHEY, CDR2 SVGAGI. V was shortened by 2 bases and J by 1 base, with 11 bases between the two germline ends. The CDR3 length is 15 residues. The CDR3 loop is CASSYGQGSNTEAFF. CDR3 nucleotide sequence: TGTGCCAGCAGTTACGGGCAGGGGTCGAACACTGAAGCTTTCTTT.

The chain is built from TRBV2 and TRBJ2-7; TRBD1 agrees at 10 bases. The V gene end was trimmed by 6 bases and the J gene end by 4 bases; junction bases not matched to a gene: 6. CDR1 SNHLY and CDR2 FYNNEI come from the germline V gene. The CDR3 contains 14 residues. The CDR3 DNA sequence: TGTGCCAGCAGCCAGGGACAGGGGAAGTACGAGCAGTACTTC. Amino acids: CASSQGQGKYEQYF.

The V and J genes are TRBV5-5 and TRBJ2-7, with 8 bases identical to TRBD1. The CDR3 loop spans 14 amino acids. J was trimmed by 4 bases and V by 4 bases; bases with no gene match: 7. Germline CDR1 SGHKS, CDR2 YYEKEE (reference sequence). CDR3 in amino acids: CASSTDRGRYEQYF. The CDR3 DNA reads as TGTGCCAGCAGCACCGACAGGGGAAGATACGAGCAGTACTTC.